These T cell receptor beta chains were read from a single sample in a study of blood T cell repertoires in COVID-19. Data came from immunoSEQ multiplex PCR; TCRdb stores just in-frame clones and leaves some out. The data show about 33,000 clones, approximately 80% seen once. Sequences were obtained from peripheral blood. All receptors derive from a man between 65 and 85 years old with acute or convalescent COVID-19. Both conserved end residues are part of each CDR3. D genes are given only for firm matches. The size field is filled for only some rows; it gives once, few, many or a size class.

size,J,D,V,DNA,CDR3
.,TRBJ2-7,.,TRBV28,TGTGCCAGCAGCGCCCAGGTCCCCTACGAGCAGTACTTC,CASSAQVPYEQYF
few,TRBJ1-6,.,TRBV7-9,TGTGCCAGCAGCTTGAGAGGGGGTGGTAGTAATTCACCCCTCCACTTT,CASSLRGGGSNSPLHF
.,TRBJ1-4,.,TRBV27,TGTGCCAGCACCAAAGGGACACGTGAAAAACTGTTTTTT,CASTKGTREKLFF
.,TRBJ2-5,TRBD1,TRBV25-1,TGTGCCAGCAGTGAATTCGGGGACAGCCTAGAGACCCAGTACTTC,CASSEFGDSLETQYF
.,TRBJ1-1,.,TRBV5-1,TGCGCCAGCAGCTTGGGGGCCGCGAACACTGAAGCTTTCTTT,CASSLGAANTEAFF
.,TRBJ2-1,.,TRBV29-1,TGCAGCGTTGATGACAGGTTAGGGTACAATGAGCAGTTCTTC,CSVDDRLGYNEQFF
few,TRBJ1-2,.,TRBV19,TGTGCCAGTAGTATTGGAGGGGCCTATGGCTACACCTTC,CASSIGGAYGYTF
.,TRBJ2-2,.,TRBV9,TGTGCCAGCAGCTCAGGGACTTCCACACCCTCGGCGGAGCTGTTTTTT,CASSSGTSTPSAELFF
few,TRBJ2-7,TRBD2,TRBV19,TGTGCCAGTAGTAGCGGGAGAGCTGGGGAGCAGTACTTC,CASSSGRAGEQYF
.,TRBJ2-3,TRBD2,TRBV5-8,TGTGCCAGCACCCAAAGGGACCCAGGATGGGAGGGCCTCACAGATACGCAGTATTTT,CASTQRDPGWEGLTDTQYF
.,TRBJ2-7,TRBD1,TRBV10-1,TGCGCCAGCAGTGGCCCCGGGACAGGGAAGGGCTACGAGCAGTACTTC,CASSGPGTGKGYEQYF
.,TRBJ2-5,.,TRBV7-9,TGTGCCAGCAGGTCCAGGTTCCAAGAGACCCAGTACTTC,CASRSRFQETQYF
medium-sized,TRBJ2-7,TRBD1,TRBV19,TGTGCCAGTAGTCCAGGGACAGGGGACTACGAGCAGTACTTC,CASSPGTGDYEQYF
.,TRBJ2-1,.,TRBV6-5,TGTGCCGTTTCCCGAGACACAGGGTTCAGTGAGCAGTTCTTC,CAVSRDTGFSEQFF
few,TRBJ1-4,TRBD1,TRBV25-1,TGTGCCAGCAGTGACTACCAGGGGGTTAATGAAAAACTGTTTTTT,CASSDYQGVNEKLFF
.,TRBJ1-4,.,TRBV2,TGTGCCAGCAGCTCAGAGAGGGTCAATGAAAAACTGTTTTTT,CASSSERVNEKLFF
.,TRBJ1-2,.,TRBV19,TGTGCCATTTCCTGGACACCAAACTATGGCTACACCTTC,CAISWTPNYGYTF
.,TRBJ1-1,.,TRBV12-3/TRBV12-4,TGTGCCAGCAGTTTAGGGGCAGCAGCTTTCTTT,CASSLGAAAFF
.,TRBJ1-6,.,TRBV4-3,TGCGCCAGCAGCCAAGATCTCGGAGACGGAGGATCACCCCTCCACTTT,CASSQDLGDGGSPLHF
.,TRBJ1-2,.,TRBV2,TGTGCCAGCAGTCTCGGCAGGGAGGTCTATGGCTACACCTTC,CASSLGREVYGYTF
once,TRBJ1-2,.,TRBV2,TGTGCCAGCAGTGAGGCAAACTATGGCTACACCTTC,CASSEANYGYTF
.,TRBJ1-1,.,TRBV6-5,TGTGCCAGCAACACAAACACTGAAGCTTTCTTT,CASNTNTEAFF
.,TRBJ1-1,.,TRBV6-5,TGTGCCAGCAGTTATTATCGGGGAGGGAGAACTGAAGCTTTCTTT,CASSYYRGGRTEAFF
.,TRBJ1-2,.,TRBV6-5,TGTGCCAGCAGCTACAATGGGGGGAACTATGGCTACACCTTC,CASSYNGGNYGYTF
.,TRBJ1-1,TRBD1,TRBV19,TGTGCCAGTAGTTGGCAGGGGGTGGTCGGCACTGAAGCTTTCTTT,CASSWQGVVGTEAFF
.,TRBJ1-3,.,TRBV10-1,TGCGCCAGCAGTGAGTCCGGGATTGGAAACACCATATATTTT,CASSESGIGNTIYF
once,TRBJ1-1,.,TRBV29-1,TGCAGCGTTCGGGGGGACGGCGGCACTGAAGCTTTCTTT,CSVRGDGGTEAFF
once,TRBJ2-2,.,TRBV5-1,TGCGCCAGCAGGGGGGCAGCGGACACCGGGGAGCTGTTTTTT,CASRGAADTGELFF
.,TRBJ2-1,TRBD2,TRBV29-1,TGCAGCGTTGAAGATCGGGCTAGCGGGAGGGTCTACAATGAGCAGTTCTTC,CSVEDRASGRVYNEQFF
.,TRBJ2-7,.,TRBV6-2/TRBV6-3,TGTGCCAGCAGTTACAGCTTTCCAGGCAGGGGTAACTACGAGCAGTACTTC,CASSYSFPGRGNYEQYF
.,TRBJ1-2,TRBD1,TRBV5-5,TGTGCCAGCAGCACGGGACAGGGGGCCGAGGACTATGGCTACACCTTC,CASSTGQGAEDYGYTF
.,TRBJ2-6,.,TRBV5-8,TGTGCCATTATCTCTGGGGCCAACGTCCTGACTTTC,CAIISGANVLTF
few,TRBJ2-7,.,TRBV30,TGTGCCTGGAAGAGGGCACAGGGTGGCTACGAGCAGTACTTC,CAWKRAQGGYEQYF
.,TRBJ1-3,.,TRBV5-1,TGCGCCAGCAGCCAGGACTTTCTGCGGAGGTCTGGAAACACCATATATTTT,CASSQDFLRRSGNTIYF
.,TRBJ2-7,TRBD2,TRBV5-4,TGTGCCAGCAGCCGCAGCGGGGGGGCGTACGAGCAGTACTTC,CASSRSGGAYEQYF
.,TRBJ1-1,TRBD1,TRBV6-5,TGTGCCAGCAAAGGACAGGGGAACACTGAAGCTTTCTTT,CASKGQGNTEAFF
.,TRBJ1-5,.,TRBV6-5,TGTGCCAGCAGTGACTCACACCACAATCAGCCCCAGCATTTT,CASSDSHHNQPQHF
.,TRBJ2-7,TRBD2,TRBV4-1,TGCGCCAGCAGCCGCTTCCATAGCGGGGGGACCTACGAGCAGTACTTC,CASSRFHSGGTYEQYF
.,TRBJ1-5,.,TRBV28,TGTGCCAGCAGCCAGATTCAGCCCCAGCATTTT,CASSQIQPQHF
.,TRBJ1-1,TRBD1,TRBV6-5,TGTGCCAGCAACCCGACAGGGGGCACTGAAGCTTTCTTT,CASNPTGGTEAFF
few,TRBJ2-3,TRBD2,TRBV27,TGTGCCAGCAGTTTAAACGGGGGGGGGACTAGTGGGTATTTT,CASSLNGGGTSGYF
.,TRBJ2-3,TRBD1,TRBV18,TGTGCCAGCTCGAACAGGGGTAGCACAGATACGCAGTATTTT,CASSNRGSTDTQYF
.,TRBJ2-7,TRBD1,TRBV2,TGTGCCAGCGGAGGGGGACAGGCTTACTACGAGCAGTACTTC,CASGGGQAYYEQYF
medium-sized,TRBJ2-5,.,TRBV13,TGTGCCAGCAGCGTTAGCATCCTCATCGGGGAGACCCAGTACTTC,CASSVSILIGETQYF
few,TRBJ2-2,.,TRBV30,TGTGCCTGGAGTGTAACACAAAACACCGGGGAGCTGTTTTTT,CAWSVTQNTGELFF
.,TRBJ1-2,.,TRBV29-1,TGCAGCGTTGAAGACGGGATTTCATATAGCTACACCTTC,CSVEDGISYSYTF
.,TRBJ2-7,TRBD1,TRBV19,TGTGCCAGTACGGTTGGGACAGGCTCGAGCGAGCAGTACTTC,CASTVGTGSSEQYF
few,TRBJ1-6,.,TRBV19,TGTGCCAGTAACGCCAGGAATAATTCACCCCTCCACTTT,CASNARNNSPLHF
.,TRBJ2-2,TRBD1,TRBV7-9,TGTGCCAGCAGCTTCTTCCGGGACAGTGGATTAAGGACCGGGGAGCTGTTTTTT,CASSFFRDSGLRTGELFF
.,TRBJ1-1,.,TRBV9,TGTGCCAGCAGCGTAGACGGGGGGGGCACTGAAGCTTTCTTT,CASSVDGGGTEAFF
.,TRBJ1-6,TRBD1,TRBV11-2,TGTGCCAGCAGCTTGGGGGACAGGCTATTCTGGTCTTCACCCCTCCACTTT,CASSLGDRLFWSSPLHF
.,TRBJ2-7,TRBD1,TRBV10-3,TGTGCCATCAGTGAGTTGGGGACAGATTCCTACGAGCAGTACTTC,CAISELGTDSYEQYF
.,TRBJ2-7,TRBD1,TRBV3-1/TRBV3-2,TGTGCCAGCAGCCAAGATATCAGGGGGCCGTACTTC,CASSQDIRGPYF
.,TRBJ1-1,.,TRBV27,TGTGCCAGCAGTTTCAGGGGTATGAACACTGAAGCTTTCTTT,CASSFRGMNTEAFF
.,TRBJ2-1,TRBD2,TRBV5-5,TGTGCCAGCAGTCTAAGGACTAGCGGGAGGGGAAAAAGGTTCAATGAGCAGTTCTTC,CASSLRTSGRGKRFNEQFF